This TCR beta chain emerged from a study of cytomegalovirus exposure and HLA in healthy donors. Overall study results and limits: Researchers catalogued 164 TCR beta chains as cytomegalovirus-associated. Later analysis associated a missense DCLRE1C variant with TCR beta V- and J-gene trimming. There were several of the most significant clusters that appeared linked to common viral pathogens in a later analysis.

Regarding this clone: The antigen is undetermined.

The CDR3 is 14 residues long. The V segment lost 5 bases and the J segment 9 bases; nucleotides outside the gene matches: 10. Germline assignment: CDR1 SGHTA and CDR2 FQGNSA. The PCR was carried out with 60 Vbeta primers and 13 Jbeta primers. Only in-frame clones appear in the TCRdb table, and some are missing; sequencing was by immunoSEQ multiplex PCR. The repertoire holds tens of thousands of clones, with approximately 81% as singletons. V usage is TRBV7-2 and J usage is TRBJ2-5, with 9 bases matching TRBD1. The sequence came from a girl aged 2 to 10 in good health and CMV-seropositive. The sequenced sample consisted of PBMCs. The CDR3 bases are TGTGCCAGCAGCACGGACAGGGGCCGGTTGGCCCAGTACTTC. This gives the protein CASSTDRGRLAQYF.